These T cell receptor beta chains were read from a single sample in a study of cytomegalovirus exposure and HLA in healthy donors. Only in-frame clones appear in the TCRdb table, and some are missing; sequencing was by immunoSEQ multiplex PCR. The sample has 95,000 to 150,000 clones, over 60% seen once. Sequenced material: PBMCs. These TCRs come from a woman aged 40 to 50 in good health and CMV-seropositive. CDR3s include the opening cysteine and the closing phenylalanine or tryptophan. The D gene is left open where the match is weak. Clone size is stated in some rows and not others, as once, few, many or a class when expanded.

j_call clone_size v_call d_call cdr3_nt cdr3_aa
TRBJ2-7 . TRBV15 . TGTGCCACCAGCAGAGACCCAGGGTCCTCCTACGAGCAGTACTTC CATSRDPGSSYEQYF
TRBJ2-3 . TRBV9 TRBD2 TGTGCCAGCAGCGATAGACTAGCGGGGGCGGTAGATACGCAGTATTTT CASSDRLAGAVDTQYF
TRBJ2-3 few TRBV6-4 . TGTGCCAGCACTAATACAGCAGGGTCCACAGATACGCAGTATTTT CASTNTAGSTDTQYF
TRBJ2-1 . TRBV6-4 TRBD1 TGTGCCAGCAAGCAAGGACAGGGGGCCGATGAGCAGTTCTTC CASKQGQGADEQFF
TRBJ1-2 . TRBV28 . TGTGCCAGCAGTCAGGCCGGTACTGGCTACACCTTC CASSQAGTGYTF
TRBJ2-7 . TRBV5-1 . TGCGCCAGCAGCTTGGGGTCCTTGGTCGAGCAGTACTTC CASSLGSLVEQYF
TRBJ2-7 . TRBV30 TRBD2 TGTGCCTGGAAAACTAGCGGGGGACCCTACGAGCAGTACTTC CAWKTSGGPYEQYF
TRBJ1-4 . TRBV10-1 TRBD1 TGCGCCAGCAGCGAAGGACAGGGTAGCGAAAAACTGTTTTTT CASSEGQGSEKLFF
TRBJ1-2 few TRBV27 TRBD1 TGTGCCAGCAGTGGATGGGACCAGGGGGCGGGGGGCTACACCTTC CASSGWDQGAGGYTF
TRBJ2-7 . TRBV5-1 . TGCGCCAGCAGCCTCCGCGACGAGCAGTACTTC CASSLRDEQYF
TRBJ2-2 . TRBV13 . TGTGCCAGCAGCTTTCCAAGGGGCGGCGGGGAGCTGTTTTTT CASSFPRGGGELFF
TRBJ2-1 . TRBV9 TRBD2 TGTGCCAGCAGCGTAGGACTAGCGGGAGGGCCCTGGGGGAATGAGCAGTTCTTC CASSVGLAGGPWGNEQFF
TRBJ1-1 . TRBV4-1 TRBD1 TGCGCCAGCAGCCAAGAAGGACAGGGGGCCTGGAGAGCTTTCTTT CASSQEGQGAWRAFF
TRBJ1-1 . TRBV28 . TGTGCCAGCACCATCGAGGGGGAGCTCACTGAAGCTTTCTTT CASTIEGELTEAFF
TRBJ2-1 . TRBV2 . TGTGCCAGCAATTTGCAGGGGTCATATGAGCAGTTCTTC CASNLQGSYEQFF
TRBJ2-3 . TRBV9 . TGTGCCAGCAGCGGGGACTTGTTCACAGATACGCAGTATTTT CASSGDLFTDTQYF
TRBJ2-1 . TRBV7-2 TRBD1 TGTGCCAGCAGCGGACAGGGGGGGAACAATGAGCAGTTCTTC CASSGQGGNNEQFF
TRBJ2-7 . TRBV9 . TGTGCCAGCAGCCTTGGGGCGGTTTCCTACGAGCAGTACTTC CASSLGAVSYEQYF
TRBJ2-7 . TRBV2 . TGTGCCAGCAGTGGCGGCCTCTCCTACGAGCAGTACTTC CASSGGLSYEQYF
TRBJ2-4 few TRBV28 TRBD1 TGTGCCAGCAGTTTAGAACAGGGGATGAAAAACATTCAGTACTTC CASSLEQGMKNIQYF
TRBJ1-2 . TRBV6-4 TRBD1 TGTGCCAGCAGTCCCGGGACAGGGGACCTTTTTAACTATGGCTACACCTTC CASSPGTGDLFNYGYTF
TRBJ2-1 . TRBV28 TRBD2 TGTGCCAGCAGTTTGGGTGGACTAGCTGATTACAATGAGCAGTTCTTC CASSLGGLADYNEQFF
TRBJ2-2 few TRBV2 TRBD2 TGTGCCAGCAGTGATGACGCTAGCGGGAGTCTTACCGGGGAGCTGTTTTTT CASSDDASGSLTGELFF
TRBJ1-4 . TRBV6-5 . TGTGCCAGCAGTTACGCCTCCCCTGACAGGGAAAAACTGTTTTTT CASSYASPDREKLFF
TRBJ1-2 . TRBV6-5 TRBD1 TGTGCCAGCAGTTACTCTGACAGGGCTCGCGGCTACACCTTC CASSYSDRARGYTF
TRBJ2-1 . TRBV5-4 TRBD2 TGTGCCAGCAGCTGGACTAGCGGGGGACCTTACAATGAGCAGTTCTTC CASSWTSGGPYNEQFF
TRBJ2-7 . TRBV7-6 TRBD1 TGTGCCAGCAGCTTAGATACAGGGGGGTCCTACGAGCAGTACTTC CASSLDTGGSYEQYF
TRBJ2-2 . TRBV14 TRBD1 TGTGCCAGCAGCAGAGGGACAGGGAGAAACACCGGGGAGCTGTTTTTT CASSRGTGRNTGELFF
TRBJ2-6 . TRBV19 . TGTGCCAGTAGTGCCCACATATCCTCTGGGGCCAACGTCCTGACTTTC CASSAHISSGANVLTF
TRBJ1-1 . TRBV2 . TGTGCCAGCATTGACCCTCAGGGAACTGAAGCTTTCTTT CASIDPQGTEAFF
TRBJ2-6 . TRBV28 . TGTGCCAGCAGGACAGACTTGGCCTCTGGGGCCAACGTCCTGACTTTC CASRTDLASGANVLTF
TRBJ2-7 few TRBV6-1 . TGTGCCAGCAGTGAAGGGGAGGCCTCGGGGGAGCAGTACTTC CASSEGEASGEQYF
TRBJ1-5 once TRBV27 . TGTGCCAGCAGTTTTAACCCCCAGGGTTCCCAGCCCCAGCATTTT CASSFNPQGSQPQHF
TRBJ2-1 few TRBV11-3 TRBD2 TGTGCCAGCAGCTCCCGGGTAGCGGGACCTAACAATGAGCAGTTCTTC CASSSRVAGPNNEQFF
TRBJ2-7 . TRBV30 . TGTGCCTGGAGTGACGGGAACTACGAGCAGTACTTC CAWSDGNYEQYF
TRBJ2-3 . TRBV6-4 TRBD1 TGTGCCAGGTCGGGACAGAGCACAGATACGCAGTATTTT CARSGQSTDTQYF
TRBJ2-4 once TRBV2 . TGTGCCAGCACCCTCTACGGGGCTAGCGTTGGCGGCATTCAGTACTTC CASTLYGASVGGIQYF
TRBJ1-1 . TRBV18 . TGTGCCAGCTCACCCCGGGCGGCGGGCACTGAAGCTTTCTTT CASSPRAAGTEAFF
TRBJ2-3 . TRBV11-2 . TGTGCCAGCAGCTTAGTAGCCCTGGCAGGGCCCACAGATACGCAGTATTTT CASSLVALAGPTDTQYF
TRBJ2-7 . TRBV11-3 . TGTGCCAGCAGCACTAACCGGCAGGGGACCTCCTACGAGCAGTACTTC CASSTNRQGTSYEQYF
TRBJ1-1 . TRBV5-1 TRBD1 TGCGCCAGCAGCCAGGGGGCGGAGAACACTGAAGCTTTCTTT CASSQGAENTEAFF
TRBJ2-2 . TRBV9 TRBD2 TGTGCCAGCAGCGTAAAGGCCCGACTAGCTGCCGGGGAGCTGTTTTTT CASSVKARLAAGELFF